This T cell receptor (beta chain) was identified in a study of T cells expressing NK-cell markers. Study overall: There were seven HCMV-seropositive donors and one seronegative donor among the eight sequenced. Points from the study as a whole: The leading position in the CD3+CD56-NKG2C+ fraction of a few donors also went to these clonotypes.

No DNA is given; TCRdb re-called the 5' RACE reads and lists each CDR3 protein once. The listing records approximately 150,000 distinct CDR3 sequences. Worth noting for this clonotype: Antigen specificity is unknown.

This CDR3 has 14 residues. The sequence derives from a man younger than 35 in good health. The specimen sequenced was blood T cells: a sorted CD56 or NKG2C T cell subset, CD4+ or CD8+ T cells, or bulk PBMC T cells (not recorded which). The genes are TRBV12-3 or TRBV12-4 and TRBJ1-2. The CDR3 reads CASSLSEASYGYTF.